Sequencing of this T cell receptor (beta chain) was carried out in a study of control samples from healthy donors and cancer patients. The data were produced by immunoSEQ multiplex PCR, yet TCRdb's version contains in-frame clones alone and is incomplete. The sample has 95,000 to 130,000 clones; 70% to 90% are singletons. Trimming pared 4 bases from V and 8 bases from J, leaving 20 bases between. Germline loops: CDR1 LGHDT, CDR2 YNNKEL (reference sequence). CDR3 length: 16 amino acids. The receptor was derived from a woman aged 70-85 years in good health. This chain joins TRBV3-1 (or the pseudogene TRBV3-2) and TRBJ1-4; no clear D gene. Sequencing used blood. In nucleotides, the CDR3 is TGTGCCAGCAGCCCCGAACCTGGAGGGATCAGCGAAAAACTGTTTTTT. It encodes CASSPEPGGISEKLFF.